Following are 32 T cell receptor beta chains from one sample sequenced in a study of T cell clones after liver transplantation. The table came from immunoSEQ multiplex PCR; TCRdb's copy has only in-frame clones and leaves some out. Of roughly 12,000 clones listed, roughly 74% are singletons. Sequenced material: CD8+ T cells from blood, taken at the 22-month timepoint. The receptor set was obtained from a human patient who received a liver transplant. Some T cells here may be from the graft donor.

The chain combines TRBV4-2 with TRBJ2-1; D unresolved. Trimming cost V 2 bases and J 8 bases, with 7 bases left between them. Germline V gene sequence: CDR1 LGHNA, CDR2 YNFKEQ. This CDR3 has 12 amino acids. CDR3 nucleotides: TGTGCCAGCAGCCAATCCGGTGATGAGCAGTTCTTC. The encoded protein is CASSQSGDEQFF.

V and J are TRBV9 and TRBJ2-7; the D gene is possibly TRBD2 (5 bases). CDR1 and CDR2 (germline): SGDLS, YYNGEE. Trimming left V 0 bases short and J 0 bases short, with 10 bases between. The CDR3 spans 15 residues. CDR3 amino acids: CASSVGGLSSYEQYF. The CDR3 nucleotides are TGTGCCAGCAGCGTAGGAGGACTGAGCTCCTACGAGCAGTACTTC. Full variable domain (rest looked up from reference TRBV9 and TRBJ2-7): DSGVTQTPKHLITATGQRVTLRCSPRSGDLSVYWYQQSLDQGLQFLIQYYNGEERAKGNILERFSAQQFPDLHSELNLSSLELGDSALYFCASSVGGLSSYEQYFGPGTRLTVT.

V and J are TRBV19 and TRBJ2-2, with TRBD2 matching 10 bases. V was pared by 7 bases and J by 3 bases, with 2 bases of the junction left unmatched. Germline lookup yields CDR1 LNHDA and CDR2 SQIVND (reference sequence). CDR3 length: 14 residues. The CDR3 DNA reads as TGTGCCAGTAAAGGACTAGCGGACACCGGGGAGCTGTTTTTT. Translated, it gives CASKGLADTGELFF.

V is TRBV5-5 and J is TRBJ2-7; D perhaps matches TRBD2 (5 bases). Trimming cost V 4 bases and J 0 bases, with 8 bases left between them. CDR1 is SGHKS and CDR2 is YYEKEE in the germline V gene (reference sequence). This CDR3 region has 13 residues. DNA for the CDR3: TGTGCCAGCAGCCTCCGGGGCTCCTACGAGCAGTACTTC. Amino acid sequence: CASSLRGSYEQYF. Filled out from reference TRBV5-5 and TRBJ2-7, the complete variable domain reads DAGVTQSPTHLIKTRGQQVTLRCSPISGHKSVSWYQQVLGQGPQFIFQYYEKEERGRGNFPDRFSARQFPNYSSELNVNALLLGDSALYLCASSLRGSYEQYFGPGTRLTVT.

J is TRBJ1-1 and V is TRBV20-1; D unclear. V lost 6 bases to trimming and J lost 7 bases, with 9 bases between them. This CDR3 has 10 residues. Germline CDR1 is DFQATT and CDR2 is SNEGSKA (reference sequence). The CDR3 here is CSAGGFEAFF. CDR3 DNA sequence: TGCAGTGCGGGAGGGTTTGAAGCTTTCTTT.

The CDR3: CASSMSDRGYGYTF. In DNA form, the CDR3 reads TGTGCCAGTAGTATGTCGGACAGAGGCTATGGCTACACCTTC. This chain connects TRBV19 to TRBJ1-2; the D gene is possibly TRBD1 (6 bases). The CDR3 is made up of 14 amino acids. Germline CDR1 and CDR2: LNHDA and SQIVND (reference sequence). V was cut by 3 bases and J by 4 bases, with 12 bases left in between.

CDR3 loop: CASSLRGFGTEAFF. The CDR3 DNA sequence: TGTGCCAGCAGTTTACGCGGGTTCGGCACTGAAGCTTTCTTT. The chain employs TRBV28 and TRBJ1-1, with D unresolved. The germline V gene has CDR1 MDHEN and CDR2 SYDVKM. The ends were cut back, 2 bases at V and 4 bases at J, with 11 bases in the middle. The CDR3 consists of 14 residues.

V and J are TRBV9 and TRBJ2-1; 7 bases match TRBD2. With 0 bases clipped from V and 5 bases from J, the junction kept 23 bases outside the gene matches. The germline gives CDR1 SGDLS, CDR2 YYNGEE. The length of the CDR3 is 21 residues. The CDR3 here is CASSVGIPGRERKTRDNEQFF. The CDR3 nucleotides read TGTGCCAGCAGCGTAGGTATCCCGGGGCGGGAGAGGAAAACCCGCGACAATGAGCAGTTCTTC. Full variable domain (remainder filled in from reference TRBV9 and TRBJ2-1): DSGVTQTPKHLITATGQRVTLRCSPRSGDLSVYWYQQSLDQGLQFLIQYYNGEERAKGNILERFSAQQFPDLHSELNLSSLELGDSALYFCASSVGIPGRERKTRDNEQFFGPGTRLTVL.

J is TRBJ1-2 and V is TRBV27; D perhaps matches TRBD1 (6 bases). Between the trimmed V and J ends, which lost 8 bases and 4 bases, there was a span of 14 bases. CDR1 is MNHEY, CDR2 SMNVEV, per germline (reference sequence). CDR3 length: 13 amino acids. This chain's CDR3 is CASSPRGTYGYTF. The CDR3 nucleotides read TGTGCCAGCTCCCCCAGGGGAACCTATGGCTACACCTTC.

This chain links TRBV5-4 with TRBJ2-7; D unresolved. CDR3 length equals 12 residues. Germline V gives CDR1 SGHNT, CDR2 YYREEE (reference sequence). V lost 2 bases and J lost 1, with 4 bases in between. The CDR3 reads CASSFQSYEQYF. The CDR3 bases are TGTGCCAGCAGCTTCCAGTCCTACGAGCAGTACTTC.

The V and J genes are TRBV4-1 and TRBJ2-7; D is undetermined. Trimming took 0 bases from V and 7 from J, leaving 10 bases between them. Germline loops: CDR1 MGHRA, CDR2 YSYEKL. The CDR3 covers 13 residues. The CDR3 is CASSQDSLREQYF. CDR3 nucleotides: TGCGCCAGCAGCCAAGATTCGTTACGAGAGCAGTACTTC.

The chain employs TRBV4-1 and TRBJ1-5; 8 bases align to TRBD1. This CDR3 contains 15 residues. Germline values: CDR1 MGHRA, CDR2 YSYEKL. V lost 1 base and J lost 7; bases outside the gene matches: 6. CDR3 sequence (DNA): TGCGCCAGCAGCCAAGGGACAGGGAGTTACCAGCCCCAGCATTTT. Translating gives CASSQGTGSYQPQHF.

This clone has just one count. The chain is built from TRBV19 and TRBJ1-2, with 11 bases that match TRBD1. The CDR3 length is 13 residues. J gave up 4 bases and V 10 bases, and 5 bases lay outside the gene matches. Germline loops: CDR1 LNHDA, CDR2 SQIVND (reference sequence). In DNA form, the CDR3 reads TGTGCCATTGGGACAGGGGGTCCCTATGGCTACACCTTC. Protein sequence: CAIGTGGPYGYTF.

The rearrangement uses TRBV2 and TRBJ2-3, with D uncertain. In germline, CDR1 is SNHLY, CDR2 FYNNEI. This CDR3 has 17 amino acids. V shed 2 bases and J shed 0 bases, with 15 bases lying between them. This CDR3 is CASSELATHSSTDTQYF. The CDR3 coding sequence is TGTGCCAGCAGTGAATTGGCGACCCATTCTAGCACAGATACGCAGTATTTT.

This clone was observed many times. The V gene is TRBV10-3, the J gene TRBJ2-1; D is possibly TRBD2 (6 bases). The CDR3 runs 14 residues. With 0 bases removed from V and 6 bases from J, the gap between germline ends came to 9 bases. Germline CDR1 ENHRY, CDR2 SYGVKD. The CDR3 sequence is CAISESVGGNEQFF. The CDR3 bases are TGTGCCATCAGTGAGTCCGTCGGGGGCAATGAGCAGTTCTTC.

The chain recombines TRBV25-1 with TRBJ2-5, with D uncertain. The CDR3 contains 14 residues. V lost 6 bases and J 7 bases, leaving 18 bases between the germline ends. In germline, CDR1 is MGHDK, CDR2 SYGVNS. The CDR3 sequence is CASSEGFGIRTQYF. In nucleotides, the CDR3 is TGTGCCAGCAGCGAAGGATTCGGCATTCGGACCCAGTACTTC.

The V and J genes are TRBV19 and TRBJ1-1; a possible D gene is TRBD1 (5 bases). The CDR3 covers 13 residues. The V gene's germline CDR1 is LNHDA and CDR2 SQIVND (reference sequence). Trimming left V 7 bases short and J 0 bases short, with 9 bases between. In nucleotides, the CDR3 is TGTGCCAGTACTAGGGGTATGAACACTGAAGCTTTCTTT. Its translation: CASTRGMNTEAFF.

This clone counts as medium-sized (0.01 to 0.1%). The rearrangement uses TRBV6-1 and TRBJ2-7, with 7 bases identical to TRBD2. J was trimmed by 7 bases and V by 7 bases; bases with no gene match: 7. The length of the CDR3 is 12 residues. CDR1 is MNHNS, CDR2 SASEGT, per germline. In DNA form, the CDR3 reads TGTGCCAGCACGTCTAGCGGTCGGGAGCAGTACTTC. Its translation is CASTSSGREQYF.

This chain links TRBV6-6 with TRBJ2-7; D is undetermined. CDR1 and CDR2 from the germline V gene are MNHNY and SVGAGI (reference sequence). CDR3 size: 14 residues. V dropped 7 bases and J dropped 3 bases, with 16 bases sitting between them. The CDR3 DNA follows: TGTGCCAGCACCAAATACGGAGCGAGCTACGAGCAGTACTTC. This sequence encodes CASTKYGASYEQYF.

The chain is built from TRBV4-2 and TRBJ1-2, with D hard to call. The CDR3 spans 12 residues. Germline V gene data show CDR1 as LGHNA and CDR2 as YNFKEQ. The germline V and J ends were trimmed by 2 bases and 9 bases, with 10 bases remaining between them. For the CDR3, the DNA is TGTGCCAGCAGCCAATCTAGAGAACGCTACACCTTC. This sequence encodes CASSQSRERYTF.

This clone has a handful of counts. V gene TRBV18 combines with J gene TRBJ2-3; 9 positions match TRBD2. Germline-derived CDR1 and CDR2 are KGHSH and LQKENI. V lost 0 bases and J lost 7; bases outside the gene matches: 5. This CDR3 has 15 amino acids. CDR3 DNA: TGTGCCAGCTCACCACCGCCTAGCGGGATTTATACGCAGTATTTT. This gives the protein CASSPPPSGIYTQYF.

The J gene is TRBJ2-5, the V gene TRBV4-2; TRBD2 matches at 9 bases. The CDR3 is 17 amino acids. The V segment lost 4 bases and the J segment 5 bases; nucleotides outside the gene matches: 14. Per the germline V gene, CDR1 is LGHNA and CDR2 is YNFKEQ. CDR3 protein: CASSPSRGGGAGETQYF. The CDR3, as DNA: TGTGCCAGCAGCCCCTCGAGAGGCGGGGGGGCGGGGGAGACCCAGTACTTC.

The chain carries TRBV6-4 and TRBJ2-3; 11 positions match TRBD2. The V and J ends lost 0 bases and 2 bases, in that order; junction bases with no gene match: 1. Germline lookup yields CDR1 MRHNA and CDR2 SNTAGT. The CDR3 has 16 amino acids. CDR3 bases: TGTGCCAGCAGTGACTCTAGCGGGGGGGCCACAGATACGCAGTATTTT. This sequence encodes CASSDSSGGATDTQYF.

The chain joins TRBV27 to TRBJ1-1; tentative D call: TRBD1 (5 bases). V lost 6 bases, J lost 4 bases, and 15 bases lay in between. The CDR3 sequence is 14 residues long. Germline V lookup: CDR1 MNHEY, CDR2 SMNVEV (reference sequence). The CDR3 loop is CASSISGAVTEAFF. DNA for the CDR3: TGTGCCAGCAGCATCTCCGGGGCGGTCACTGAAGCTTTCTTT.

This clone appeared once. DNA of the CDR3: TGTGCCACCAGCAGATCGAGCCTCGGGGAGGCAGACCTCTTACGCTACGAGCAGTACTTC. The encoded protein is CATSRSSLGEADLLRYEQYF. The V and J genes are TRBV15 and TRBJ2-7, with a possible D match to TRBD2 (6 bases). There are 20 residues in the CDR3. With 2 bases removed from V and 3 bases from J, the gap between germline ends came to 29 bases. The germline gives CDR1 LNHNV, CDR2 YYDKDF (reference sequence).

The chain is built from TRBV29-1 and TRBJ2-2; D possibly corresponds to TRBD1 (6 bases). CDR3 size: 13 residues. The germline V and J ends were trimmed by 7 bases and 0 bases, with 9 bases remaining between them. CDR1 is SQVTM and CDR2 is ANQGSEA in the germline V gene. CDR3 in DNA: TGCAGCGCAGGGACATCGAACACCGGGGAGCTGTTTTTT. The encoded protein is CSAGTSNTGELFF.

The chain employs TRBV4-2 and TRBJ2-1; tentative D call: TRBD1 (5 bases). The CDR3 runs 12 residues. Per the germline V gene, CDR1 is LGHNA and CDR2 is YNFKEQ. The ends were cut back, 0 bases at V and 9 bases at J, with 6 bases in the middle. The CDR3, as DNA: TGTGCCAGCAGCCAAGATACAGGTGAGCAGTTCTTC. It specifies CASSQDTGEQFF.

The chain employs TRBV7-7 and TRBJ2-7; D is ambiguous. V was clipped by 5 bases and J by 3 bases, with 14 bases between them. Germline V gene sequence: CDR1 SSHAT, CDR2 FNYEAQ (reference sequence). The CDR3 totals 14 residues. CDR3 in DNA: TGTGCCAGCAGCCCGACGGAAAGCAACTACGAGCAGTACTTC. Translating it yields CASSPTESNYEQYF.

The genes are TRBV5-6 and TRBJ1-3; 7 bases agree with TRBD1. Germline CDR1 reads SGHDT; CDR2 reads YYEEEE. The CDR3 spans 13 residues. The ends lost 5 bases at V and 2 bases at J; junction bases unmatched: 1. The CDR3 reads CASRTGTGNTIYF. The CDR3 DNA reads TGTGCCAGCAGGACAGGGACTGGAAACACCATATATTTT.

This clone was detected a few times. DNA of the CDR3: TGTGCCACCAGCATAGAACGGGGGCAAGAGACCCAGTACTTC. Amino acids: CATSIERGQETQYF. This chain links TRBV15 with TRBJ2-5; tentatively, D is TRBD2 (6 bases). The CDR3 sequence is 14 residues long. Trimming removed 4 bases at V and 2 bases at J, with 11 bases between. Germline V gene lookup returns CDR1 LNHNV and CDR2 YYDKDF (reference sequence).

The chain combines TRBV29-1 with TRBJ2-7; a weak D match, TRBD1 (6 bases). This CDR3 contains 13 residues. Germline loops: CDR1 SQVTM, CDR2 ANQGSEA. Trimming left V 4 bases short and J 4 bases short, with 14 bases between. CDR3 coding DNA: TGCAGCGTTGCACAGGGCTTTAGGTACGAGCAGTACTTC. Its protein product is CSVAQGFRYEQYF.

This clone came up a few times. This chain uses TRBV6-5 with TRBJ2-4, with TRBD1 matching 9 bases. Germline values: CDR1 MNHEY, CDR2 SVGAGI. This CDR3 comprises 15 residues. V dropped 6 bases and J dropped 7; count of bases not matched to a gene: 10. CDR3 nucleotide sequence: TGTGCCAGCAGCAGCTACCGACAGGGGGGGAACATTCAGTACTTC. This sequence encodes CASSSYRQGGNIQYF.